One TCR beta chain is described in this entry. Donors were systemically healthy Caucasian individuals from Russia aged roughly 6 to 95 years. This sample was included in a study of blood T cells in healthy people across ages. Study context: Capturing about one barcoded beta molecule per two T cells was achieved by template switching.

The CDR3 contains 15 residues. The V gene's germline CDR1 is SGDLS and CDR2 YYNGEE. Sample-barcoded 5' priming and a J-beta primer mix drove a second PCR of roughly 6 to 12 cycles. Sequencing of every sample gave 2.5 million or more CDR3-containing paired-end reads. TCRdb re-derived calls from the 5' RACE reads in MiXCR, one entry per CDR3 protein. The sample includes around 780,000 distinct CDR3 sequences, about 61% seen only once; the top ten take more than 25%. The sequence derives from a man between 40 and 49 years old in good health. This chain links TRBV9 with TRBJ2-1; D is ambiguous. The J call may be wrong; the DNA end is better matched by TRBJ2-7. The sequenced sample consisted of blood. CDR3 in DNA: TGTGCCAGCAGCGTACAACCAAGCTCCTACAATGAGCAGTACTTC. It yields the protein CASSVQPSSYNEQYF.